This T cell receptor beta chain was captured in a study of early T cells in non-severe SARS-CoV-2 infection. The library protocol tagged individual cDNA molecules with unique molecular identifiers. In TCRdb, the 5' RACE reads were re-called with MiXCR into one record per CDR3 protein. Of 50,000 to 60,000 distinct CDR3 sequences in the sample, around 7% were seen once. Germline V gene sequence: CDR1 SEHNR, CDR2 FQNEAQ (reference sequence). The germline V and J ends were trimmed by 5 bases and 6 bases, with 20 bases remaining between them. CDR3 length: 15 amino acids. The specimen comprised whole blood, sampled at baseline. The TCR originated in an adult who was a healthcare worker with PCR-confirmed SARS-CoV-2 infection or an uninfected control (not recorded which). The V call is TRBV7-9, the J call TRBJ2-7, with D unresolved. The CDR3 loop is CASSLSLYESAEQYF. In DNA form, the CDR3 reads TGTGCCAGCAGCCTCTCCCTTTACGAATCGGCCGAGCAGTACTTC.